A selection of T cell receptor beta chains follows, all from one sample in a study of control samples from healthy donors and cancer patients. Profiled with immunoSEQ multiplex PCR; TCRdb holds only in-frame clones, not every one. The sample yields around 120,000 clones, over 75% seen once. Source material: blood. The origin of the receptors is a man aged 60-69 years in good health. The CDR3 runs from the conserved cysteine through the conserved F or W. The D gene is left open where the match is weak. Clone size is stated in some rows and not others, as once, few, many or a class when expanded.

CDR3aa: CASSPGNIGQINQPQHF; CDR3nt: TGTGCCAGCAGCCCTGGAAATATTGGACAGATAAATCAGCCCCAGCATTTT; v_gene: TRBV6-2/TRBV6-3; d_gene: -; j_gene: TRBJ1-5; abundance: few
CDR3aa: CASSLSGEGRQFF; CDR3nt: TGTGCCAGCAGCTTAAGCGGGGAGGGACGGCAGTTCTTC; v_gene: TRBV7-3; d_gene: TRBD2; j_gene: TRBJ2-1; abundance: -
CDR3aa: CASNRPEPQHF; CDR3nt: TGTGCCAGCAACCGTCCCGAGCCCCAGCATTTT; v_gene: TRBV27; d_gene: -; j_gene: TRBJ1-5; abundance: -
CDR3aa: CASSQDFRQSSYNSPLHF; CDR3nt: TGCGCCAGCAGCCAAGATTTTAGGCAGAGCTCCTATAATTCACCCCTCCACTTT; v_gene: TRBV4-3; d_gene: -; j_gene: TRBJ1-6; abundance: -
CDR3aa: CATSRVTGQNTEAFF; CDR3nt: TGTGCCACCAGCAGAGTCACAGGACAGAACACTGAAGCTTTCTTT; v_gene: TRBV15; d_gene: -; j_gene: TRBJ1-1; abundance: -
CDR3aa: CASRLAGKDTQYF; CDR3nt: TGTGCCAGCCGACTAGCGGGGAAAGATACGCAGTATTTT; v_gene: TRBV11-2; d_gene: TRBD2; j_gene: TRBJ2-3; abundance: -
CDR3aa: CASSVWGGHTGELFF; CDR3nt: TGTGCCAGCAGCGTGTGGGGGGGGCACACCGGGGAGCTGTTTTTT; v_gene: TRBV7-2; d_gene: -; j_gene: TRBJ2-2; abundance: -
CDR3aa: CATSSLVTGYGYTF; CDR3nt: TGTGCCACCAGCAGTCTAGTAACCGGCTATGGCTACACCTTC; v_gene: TRBV15; d_gene: -; j_gene: TRBJ1-2; abundance: -
CDR3aa: CASNRDRGTDTQYF; CDR3nt: TGTGCCAGCAACCGGGACAGAGGCACAGATACGCAGTATTTT; v_gene: TRBV7-2; d_gene: TRBD1; j_gene: TRBJ2-3; abundance: -
CDR3aa: CASSFGQGALSTEAFF; CDR3nt: TGTGCCAGCAGCTTCGGTCAGGGGGCTCTGAGTACTGAAGCTTTCTTT; v_gene: TRBV11-2; d_gene: TRBD1; j_gene: TRBJ1-1; abundance: -
CDR3aa: CASSQGGTSGGHEQFF; CDR3nt: TGTGCCAGCAGCCAAGGAGGGACTAGCGGGGGGCATGAGCAGTTCTTC; v_gene: TRBV3-1/TRBV3-2; d_gene: TRBD2; j_gene: TRBJ2-1; abundance: -
CDR3aa: CASSLRTGQANEAFF; CDR3nt: TGTGCCAGTAGTCTCCGGACAGGACAGGCGAATGAAGCTTTCTTT; v_gene: TRBV19; d_gene: TRBD1; j_gene: TRBJ1-1; abundance: -
CDR3aa: CASSYSPSGANVLTF; CDR3nt: TGTGCCAGCAGTTACTCTCCTTCTGGGGCCAACGTCCTGACTTTC; v_gene: TRBV6-2/TRBV6-3; d_gene: -; j_gene: TRBJ2-6; abundance: -
CDR3aa: CASSLDLAGGAYEQYF; CDR3nt: TGTGCCAGCAGCTTGGACCTAGCGGGGGGGGCCTACGAGCAGTACTTC; v_gene: TRBV5-4; d_gene: TRBD2; j_gene: TRBJ2-7; abundance: -
CDR3aa: CASSRTGGTADTQYF; CDR3nt: TGTGCCAGCTCACGCACAGGGGGCACGGCAGATACGCAGTATTTT; v_gene: TRBV18; d_gene: TRBD1; j_gene: TRBJ2-3; abundance: -
CDR3aa: CASSFISGNTIYF; CDR3nt: TGTGCCAGCAGCTTCATTTCGGGAAACACCATATATTTT; v_gene: TRBV7-8; d_gene: -; j_gene: TRBJ1-3; abundance: -
CDR3aa: CASSHAAKGGGGNEQFF; CDR3nt: TGCGCCAGCAGCCATGCCGCCAAGGGCGGGGGGGGGAATGAGCAGTTCTTC; v_gene: TRBV4-1; d_gene: TRBD2; j_gene: TRBJ2-1; abundance: -
CDR3aa: CAWTTGLSSGANVLTF; CDR3nt: TGTGCCTGGACTACAGGCCTAAGCTCTGGGGCCAACGTCCTGACTTTC; v_gene: TRBV30; d_gene: -; j_gene: TRBJ2-6; abundance: -
CDR3aa: CASSFSGSTEAFF; CDR3nt: TGTGCCAGCAGCTTTTCAGGGAGCACTGAAGCTTTCTTT; v_gene: TRBV5-4; d_gene: -; j_gene: TRBJ1-1; abundance: -
CDR3aa: CASSPSAGSSYEQYF; CDR3nt: TGTGCCAGTAGTCCATCAGCGGGGTCCTCCTACGAGCAGTACTTC; v_gene: TRBV19; d_gene: TRBD2; j_gene: TRBJ2-7; abundance: once
CDR3aa: CASSLQGPGTNEKLFF; CDR3nt: TGCGCCAGCAGCTTGCAGGGACCCGGAACTAATGAAAAACTGTTTTTT; v_gene: TRBV5-1; d_gene: -; j_gene: TRBJ1-4; abundance: -
CDR3aa: CASSQVDNWSGANVLTF; CDR3nt: TGCGCCAGCAGCCAAGTGGACAACTGGTCTGGGGCCAACGTCCTGACTTTC; v_gene: TRBV4-1; d_gene: -; j_gene: TRBJ2-6; abundance: -
CDR3aa: CAGCLWGADQPQHF; CDR3nt: TGTGCCGGCTGCCTATGGGGGGCGGATCAGCCCCAGCATTTT; v_gene: TRBV21-1; d_gene: -; j_gene: TRBJ1-5; abundance: -
CDR3aa: CASSDTTVYGYTF; CDR3nt: TGTGCCAGCAGTGACACGACAGTCTATGGCTACACCTTC; v_gene: TRBV2; d_gene: -; j_gene: TRBJ1-2; abundance: -
CDR3aa: CAIANQGIGQPQHF; CDR3nt: TGTGCCATCGCGAATCAGGGAATTGGTCAGCCCCAGCATTTT; v_gene: TRBV10-3; d_gene: -; j_gene: TRBJ1-5; abundance: -
CDR3aa: CASSTDGPNEKLFF; CDR3nt: TGTGCCAGCAGCACGGACGGCCCTAATGAAAAACTGTTTTTT; v_gene: TRBV21-1; d_gene: -; j_gene: TRBJ1-4; abundance: -
CDR3aa: CASSDIRLSEQFF; CDR3nt: TGTGCCAGCAGCGATATAAGGTTGTCTGAGCAGTTCTTC; v_gene: TRBV7-9; d_gene: -; j_gene: TRBJ2-1; abundance: -